These T cell receptor beta chains were read from a single sample in a study of blood T cell repertoires in COVID-19. The data were produced by immunoSEQ multiplex PCR, yet TCRdb's version contains in-frame clones alone and is incomplete. Here the sample spans some 190,000 clones, approximately 85% being singletons. Material: peripheral blood. These receptors were taken from a man aged 55 to 70 with acute or convalescent COVID-19. Each CDR3 is given with its conserved first and last residue. The order of the fields is clone size, V gene, J gene, D gene, CDR3 DNA, CDR3 protein. D genes are given only for firm matches. Expanded clones are given a class, and other clones once, few, many or no size at all.

NA	TRBV10-3	TRBJ2-7	NA	TGTGCCATCAGTGGACAGGGACTAGAAGACGAGCAGTACTTC	CAISGQGLEDEQYF
NA	TRBV2	TRBJ2-1	TRBD1	TGTGCCAGCAGTGATGGGCAGGGGGCGAGGAATGAGCAGTTCTTC	CASSDGQGARNEQFF
few	TRBV9	TRBJ2-2	NA	TGTGCCAGCAGCGGGAGAACTGAAACGAGGGGGGAGCTGTTTTTT	CASSGRTETRGELFF
NA	TRBV7-8	TRBJ2-7	NA	TGTGCCAGCAGCTTAGAGTTTAGCTACGAGCAGTACTTC	CASSLEFSYEQYF
NA	TRBV9	TRBJ1-2	NA	TGTGCCAGCAGCGTAGACGGTCGGGCTAACTATGGCTACACCTTC	CASSVDGRANYGYTF
NA	TRBV3-1/TRBV3-2	TRBJ2-1	TRBD2	TGTGCCAGCAGCCAAGCGGGGACTAGCGGATACAATGAGCAGTTCTTC	CASSQAGTSGYNEQFF
NA	TRBV3-1/TRBV3-2	TRBJ2-5	NA	TGTGCCAGCAGCCAAGCGACGGGGCAAGAGACCCAGTACTTC	CASSQATGQETQYF
NA	TRBV5-1	TRBJ1-4	NA	TGCGCCAGCAGCTTGGGGGCGGGTAATGAAAAACTGTTTTTT	CASSLGAGNEKLFF
NA	TRBV10-2	TRBJ2-3	NA	TGCGCCAGCAGGCGGACAGTTAGCACAGATACGCAGTATTTT	CASRRTVSTDTQYF
NA	TRBV7-2	TRBJ2-1	NA	TGTGCCAGCAGCCCTAAACGCGCCGGTTTGGGAGTCTTC	CASSPKRAGLGVF
NA	TRBV28	TRBJ2-5	NA	TGTGCCAGCAGTTTATCGGGGGGCGTCTCCCTGGAGACCCAGTACTTC	CASSLSGGVSLETQYF
NA	TRBV5-4	TRBJ2-3	TRBD2	TGTGCCAGCAGCTTGAGGGCTAGCGGTAGCACAGATACGCAGTATTTT	CASSLRASGSTDTQYF
NA	TRBV12-5	TRBJ1-1	NA	TGTGCTAGTGGTTTGGTTATCGGTGAAGCTTTCTTT	CASGLVIGEAFF
NA	TRBV27	TRBJ2-5	TRBD1	TGTGCCAGCAGTTTATTCGACAGGGTAGGGGAGACCCAGTACTTC	CASSLFDRVGETQYF
NA	TRBV7-8	TRBJ2-1	NA	TGTGCCAGCTCACGGACAGACATAACATACAATGAGCAGTTCTTC	CASSRTDITYNEQFF
once	TRBV5-1	TRBJ1-5	NA	TGCGCCAGCAGTCTTTGGGGAGATCAGCCCCAGCATTTT	CASSLWGDQPQHF
NA	TRBV28	TRBJ2-2	NA	TGTGCCAGCAGTTTATTAGAGATTGACGGGATCGGGGAGCTGTTTTTT	CASSLLEIDGIGELFF
NA	TRBV5-4	TRBJ2-7	TRBD2	TGTGCCAGCAGTCCGGGGGGGGGTCGAGACGAGCAGTACTTC	CASSPGGGRDEQYF
NA	TRBV2	TRBJ1-6	NA	TGTGCCAGCAGGCCTTTTGGGCAGTGGAATTCACCCCTCCACTTT	CASRPFGQWNSPLHF
many	TRBV6-6	TRBJ2-7	TRBD1	TGTGCCAGCAGTTACTCCGGGACAGGGGGCTACGAGCAGTACTTC	CASSYSGTGGYEQYF
once	TRBV7-2	TRBJ2-7	NA	TGTGCCAGCAGCTTAGCGTTCAAACTAGCAGGGAGCGAGCAGTACTTC	CASSLAFKLAGSEQYF